Below, one T cell receptor beta chain is given with its context. This record comes from a study of Ad26.COV2.S vaccination and SARS-CoV-2 variants. Study in general: Donor got 5x10^10 or 1x10^11 viral particles of Ad26.COV2.S.

Treatment denoted: 15 to 20 received Ad26.COV2.S at low or high dose, single or two shots; 5 received placebo; per-sample allocation not given. After the first vaccine or placebo injection, samples were drawn on day 63. The CDR3 has 16 amino acids. The ends were cut back, 3 bases at V and 4 bases at J, with 16 bases in the middle. Germline loops: CDR1 MNHEY, CDR2 SVGAGI. This table comes from immunoSEQ multiplex PCR, and its TCRdb copy is limited to in-frame clones, with some not included. The sample holds fewer than 500,000 clones, about 91% seen once. The clonotype originates from a person aged 18 to 65 who received the Ad26.COV2.S COVID-19 vaccine or a placebo. The material was peripheral blood, obtained in a trial of Ad26.COV2.S vaccine versus placebo. V is TRBV6-5 and J is TRBJ1-3; D remains ambiguous. The CDR3 DNA reads as TGTGCCAGCAGTTATGAGTCTGGTTTCGGCGGAAACACCATATATTTT. This sequence encodes CASSYESGFGGNTIYF.